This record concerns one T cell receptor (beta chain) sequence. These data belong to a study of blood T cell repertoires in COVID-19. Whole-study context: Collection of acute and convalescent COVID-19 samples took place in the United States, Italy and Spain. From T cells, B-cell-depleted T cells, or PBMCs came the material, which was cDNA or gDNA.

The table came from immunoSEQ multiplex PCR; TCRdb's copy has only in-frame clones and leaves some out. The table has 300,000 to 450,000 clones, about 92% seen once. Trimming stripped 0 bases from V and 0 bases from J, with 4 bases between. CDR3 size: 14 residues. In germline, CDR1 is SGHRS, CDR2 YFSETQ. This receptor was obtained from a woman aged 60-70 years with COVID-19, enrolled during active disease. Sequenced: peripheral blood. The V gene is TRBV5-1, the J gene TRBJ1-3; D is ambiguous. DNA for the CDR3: TGCGCCAGCAGCTTGGGTCTCTCTGGAAACACCATATATTTT. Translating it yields CASSLGLSGNTIYF.